This T cell receptor beta chain was captured by sequencing in a study of Tregs in tolerant kidney transplant recipients. Sequencing was performed with immunoSEQ multiplex PCR; in TCRdb, only in-frame clones are kept and a portion is missing. The sample has 92,000 or so clones; 90% to 95% are singletons. CD4+CD25+CD127- Tregs, CD4+CD25- non-Tregs, CD4 and CD8 cells were sorted. CDR1 is WNHNN, CDR2 SYGVQD, per germline (reference sequence). There are 15 residues in the CDR3. Trimming removed 2 bases from V and 0 bases from J; junction bases left unmatched: 3. Sequencing input: CD8+ T cells from blood. This TCR was recovered from a human donor in good health. The V call is TRBV10-1, the J call TRBJ1-1; 7 nucleotides align to TRBD1. The CDR3 coding sequence is TGCGCCAGCAGTGAGGTCGGGACAGTGAACACTGAAGCTTTCTTT. It codes for CASSEVGTVNTEAFF.